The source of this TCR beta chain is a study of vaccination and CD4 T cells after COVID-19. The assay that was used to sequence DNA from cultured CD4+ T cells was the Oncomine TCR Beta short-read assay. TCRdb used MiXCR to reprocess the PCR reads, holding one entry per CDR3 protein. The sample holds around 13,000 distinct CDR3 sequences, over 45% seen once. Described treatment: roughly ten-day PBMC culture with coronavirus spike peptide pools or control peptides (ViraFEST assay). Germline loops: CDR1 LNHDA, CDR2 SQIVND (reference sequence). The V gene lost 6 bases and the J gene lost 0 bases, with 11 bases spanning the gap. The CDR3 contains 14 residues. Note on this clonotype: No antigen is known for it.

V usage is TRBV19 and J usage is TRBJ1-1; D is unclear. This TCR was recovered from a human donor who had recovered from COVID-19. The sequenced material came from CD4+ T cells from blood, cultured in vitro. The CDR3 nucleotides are TGTGCCAGTAGGGCGTGGACGGTGAACACTGAAGCTTTCTTT. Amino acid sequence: CASRAWTVNTEAFF.